The rows below give T cell receptor beta chains drawn from one sample of a study of blood T cell repertoires in COVID-19. Assay used: immunoSEQ multiplex PCR; TCRdb lists only in-frame clones, some missing. In the table there are 100,000 or so clones, approximately 78% of which are singletons. Material: peripheral blood. These receptors all come from a woman of 80 years or more with acute or convalescent COVID-19. Both conserved end residues are part of each CDR3. The order of the fields is J gene, V gene, clone size, D gene, CDR3 protein, CDR3 DNA. D genes are given only for firm matches. Clone size is shown for a subset of rows, as once, few, many or a class of expanded clone.

TRBJ2-2 | TRBV6-5 | . | . | CASSFQGPNTGELFF | TGTGCCAGCAGTTTCCAGGGGCCGAACACCGGGGAGCTGTTTTTT
TRBJ2-1 | TRBV28 | . | TRBD2 | CASSFPSGRHNEQFF | TGTGCCAGCAGTTTCCCTAGCGGCAGGCACAATGAGCAGTTCTTC
TRBJ2-1 | TRBV29-1 | . | TRBD2 | CSARGLAGESYNEQFF | TGCAGCGCCCGGGGACTAGCGGGAGAATCCTACAATGAGCAGTTCTTC
TRBJ1-2 | TRBV7-9 | . | . | CASSFVEGSYGYTF | TGTGCCAGCAGCTTTGTGGAGGGCTCCTATGGCTACACCTTC
TRBJ1-2 | TRBV6-5 | few | . | CASSFGHVSGYTF | TGTGCCAGCAGTTTCGGACACGTCTCCGGCTACACCTTC
TRBJ2-1 | TRBV5-1 | . | TRBD1 | CASSFIGQGVEQFF | TGCGCCAGCAGCTTTATAGGACAGGGGGTTGAGCAGTTCTTC
TRBJ2-3 | TRBV3-1/TRBV3-2 | . | . | CASSQETGTQYF | TGTGCCAGCAGCCAAGAAACAGGGACGCAGTATTTT
TRBJ2-7 | TRBV5-4 | once | . | CASSLSKSSYEQYF | TGTGCCAGCAGCTTGTCGAAGAGCTCCTACGAGCAGTACTTC
TRBJ2-2 | TRBV7-8 | . | TRBD2 | CASSLALTSGRPTGELFF | TGTGCCAGCAGCTTAGCCCTGACTAGCGGGAGACCCACCGGGGAGCTGTTTTTT
TRBJ1-4 | TRBV27 | . | . | CASSLVPATNEKLFF | TGTGCCAGCAGTTTAGTCCCTGCAACTAATGAAAAACTGTTTTTT
TRBJ2-3 | TRBV7-6 | . | TRBD2 | CASSLASASGRPDTQYF | TGTGCCAGCAGCTTAGCATCGGCTAGCGGGAGACCAGATACGCAGTATTTT
TRBJ1-2 | TRBV5-6 | few | . | CASSLATSGYTF | TGTGCCAGCAGCTTGGCTACCTCTGGCTACACCTTC
TRBJ2-3 | TRBV2 | . | TRBD2 | CASSEARGTSGRAYTQYF | TGTGCCAGCAGTGAAGCGCGTGGGACTAGCGGGAGGGCCTATACGCAGTATTTT
TRBJ2-7 | TRBV5-1 | . | . | CASSLGRDIYEQYF | TGCGCCAGCAGCTTGGGGAGGGATATCTACGAGCAGTACTTC
TRBJ2-1 | TRBV7-9 | . | . | CASSQEGSNEQFF | TGTGCCAGCAGTCAGGAAGGGAGCAATGAGCAGTTCTTC
TRBJ2-7 | TRBV2 | . | TRBD2 | CASSSTSGKLYEQYF | TGTGCCAGCAGCTCGACTAGCGGGAAGTTGTACGAGCAGTACTTC
TRBJ2-5 | TRBV28 | . | TRBD2 | CASSSGLARLTQYF | TGTGCCAGCAGTTCCGGACTAGCGCGGTTGACCCAGTACTTC
TRBJ2-1 | TRBV7-2 | . | TRBD2 | CASSLGSGTGNEQFF | TGTGCCAGCAGCTTAGGTAGCGGGACTGGCAATGAGCAGTTCTTC
TRBJ2-5 | TRBV7-9 | . | TRBD1 | CASSRLTGGKETQYF | TGTGCCAGCAGCCGCCTGACAGGGGGGAAAGAGACCCAGTACTTC
TRBJ2-2 | TRBV6-1 | . | TRBD2 | CASSAHSRGDTGELFF | TGTGCCAGCAGTGCCCACTCCCGGGGGGACACCGGGGAGCTGTTTTTT
TRBJ2-7 | TRBV20-1 | . | TRBD2 | CSARTSGRHYF | TGCAGTGCTAGAACTAGCGGGAGGCACTACTTC
TRBJ2-3 | TRBV5-1 | . | . | CATAGQYTDTQYF | TGCGCCACCGCGGGACAGTACACAGATACGCAGTATTTT
TRBJ1-4 | TRBV3-1/TRBV3-2 | . | . | CASSQGVSEKLFF | TGTGCCAGCAGCCAAGGGGTTAGCGAAAAACTGTTTTTT
TRBJ1-5 | TRBV5-1 | . | . | CASSLEGRVGQPQHF | TGCGCCAGCAGCTTGGAGGGCAGGGTGGGACAGCCCCAGCATTTT
TRBJ2-1 | TRBV19 | . | TRBD2 | CASSISRGTSGNEQFF | TGTGCCAGTAGTATAAGTAGGGGGACTAGCGGCAATGAGCAGTTCTTC
TRBJ1-2 | TRBV5-4 | . | TRBD1 | CASSLQGVSYGYTF | TGTGCCAGCAGCTTGCAGGGGGTTAGCTATGGCTACACCTTC